This is a list of T cell receptor beta chains from one sample in a study of identical twins. TCRdb re-called the 5' RACE reads through MiXCR, storing one row per CDR3 protein. The table lists 1.5 million to 2 million distinct CDR3 sequences, 32% of them singletons, with 0.25% to 0.3% in the top ten. The source material was cord blood. These TCRs come from a newborn girl in good health. CDR3s include the opening cysteine and the closing phenylalanine or tryptophan. The D gene is left open where the match is weak. A clone size is listed for some rows: how often the clone was seen (once, few, many), or a class if it is expanded.

TRBV3-1,.,TRBD2,TRBJ2-1,CASSQEGGRRGNEQFF,TGTGCCAGCAGCCAAGAAGGCGGGAGGAGAGGCAATGAGCAGTTCTTC
TRBV12-3/TRBV12-4,.,TRBD1,TRBJ2-1,CASSFRTGGIEQFF,TGTGCCAGCAGTTTTAGGACAGGGGGCATTGAGCAGTTCTTC
TRBV20-1,few,TRBD2,TRBJ2-1,CSARVTAGGRYEQFF,TGCAGTGCTAGAGTCACAGCGGGGGGTAGGTATGAGCAGTTCTTC
TRBV20-1,few,.,TRBJ1-5,CSASGRWGYQPQHF,TGCAGTGCTAGCGGCAGGTGGGGTTATCAGCCCCAGCATTTT
TRBV2,.,TRBD1,TRBJ2-7,CASSAGQGNSYNEQYF,TGTGCCAGCAGTGCAGGACAGGGAAATTCCTACAATGAGCAGTACTTC
TRBV5-6,.,.,TRBJ2-7,CASSRGSKPYNEQYF,TGTGCCAGCAGCAGAGGGTCTAAACCCTACAATGAGCAGTACTTC
TRBV4-2,few,TRBD1,TRBJ1-2,CASSASDRALYGYTF,TGTGCCAGCAGCGCATCGGACAGGGCCCTCTATGGCTACACCTTC
TRBV21-1,.,.,TRBJ1-5,CASSKRTGGQPQHF,TGTGCCAGCAGCAAACGGACAGGAGGACAGCCCCAGCATTTT
TRBV11-2,once,TRBD1,TRBJ2-1,CASSGWGQGRYEQLF,TGTGCCAGCAGCGGATGGGGACAGGGGAGGTATGAGCAGTTATTC
TRBV20-1,few,.,TRBJ2-3,CSAKRTITDTQYF,TGCAGTGCTAAAAGGACTATCACAGATACGCAGTATTTT
TRBV2,few,.,TRBJ1-4,CASRFEGHDEKLFF,TGTGCCAGCAGGTTCGAGGGGCACGATGAAAAACTGTTTTTT
TRBV29-1,.,.,TRBJ1-1,CSIRFRRGNTEAFF,TGCAGCATCCGTTTCAGGCGGGGGAACACTGAAGCTTTCTTT
TRBV27,many,TRBD2,TRBJ2-1,CASSFAGDSYNEQFF,TGTGCCAGCAGTTTCGCGGGAGACTCCTACAATGAGCAGTTCTTC
TRBV29-1,.,.,TRBJ2-7,CSVEGGSEQYF,TGCAGCGTTGAAGGGGGGAGCGAGCAGTACTTC
TRBV20-1,few,.,TRBJ2-7,CSAKDFTEQYF,TGCAGTGCTAAGGACTTCACCGAGCAGTACTTC
TRBV20-1,.,TRBD2,TRBJ2-1,CSATSGGHNEQFF,TGCAGTGCCACTAGCGGGGGCCACAATGAGCAGTTCTTC
TRBV5-1,.,TRBD2,TRBJ2-4,CASSLGTSGAENIQYF,TGCGCCAGCAGCTTGGGGACTAGCGGGGCGGAAAACATTCAGTACTTC
TRBV2,.,.,TRBJ2-1,CATIYQTYNEQFF,TGTGCCACGATTTACCAGACCTACAATGAGCAGTTCTTC
TRBV10-3,few,TRBD2,TRBJ2-5,CAISESASGRKGEQYF,TGTGCCATCAGTGAGTCGGCTAGCGGGAGGAAGGGAGAGCAGTACTTC
TRBV15,few,TRBD2,TRBJ2-1,CATSRGLAGNEQFF,TGTGCCACCAGCAGAGGACTAGCGGGCAATGAGCAGTTCTTC
TRBV24-1,.,TRBD1,TRBJ2-3,CATSDPGQEPDTQYF,TGTGCCACCAGTGATCCGGGACAGGAGCCAGATACGCAGTATTTT
TRBV20-1,few,.,TRBJ2-5,CSAPGEGETQYF,TGCAGTGCGCCAGGGGAGGGAGAGACCCAGTACTTC
TRBV20-1,few,.,TRBJ1-2,CSARDQVGYTF,TGCAGTGCTAGAGATCAGGTTGGCTACACCTTC
TRBV5-1,.,.,TRBJ2-7,CASSLDGRRAEQYF,TGCGCCAGCAGCTTAGACGGACGAAGGGCCGAGCAGTACTTC
TRBV6-1,few,.,TRBJ1-2,CASSDNRGPPYGYTF,TGTGCCAGCAGTGATAATCGTGGCCCCCCTTATGGCTACACCTTC
TRBV7-2,.,TRBD1,TRBJ1-2,CASSLVFRGQGDYGYTF,TGTGCCAGCAGCTTAGTGTTTAGGGGACAGGGAGACTATGGCTACACCTTC
TRBV10-2,.,.,TRBJ1-5,CASSEWNQPQHF,TGCGCCAGCAGTGAGTGGAATCAGCCCCAGCATTTT
TRBV14,few,.,TRBJ1-4,CASSQGTAEKLFF,TGTGCCAGCAGCCAAGGGACTGCCGAAAAACTGTTTTTT
TRBV21-1,.,.,TRBJ2-1,CASSKASNEQFF,TGTGCCAGCAGCAAAGCCTCCAATGAGCAGTTCTTC
TRBV7-9,many,.,TRBJ2-7,CASSLLDSSYEQYF,TGTGCCAGCAGCTTATTGGACAGCTCCTACGAGCAGTACTTC
TRBV28,.,TRBD2,TRBJ2-7,CASSILTSGSRSYNEQYF,TGTGCCAGCAGTATCCTGACTAGCGGGAGTCGATCCTACAATGAGCAGTACTTC
TRBV11-2,.,TRBD2,TRBJ2-5,CASSAPGLASKTQYF,TGTGCCAGCAGCGCCCCGGGACTAGCCTCGAAGACCCAGTACTTC
TRBV9,few,.,TRBJ2-7,CASSVLTAHGQYF,TGTGCCAGCAGCGTACTCACCGCCCATGGGCAGTACTTC
TRBV2,.,TRBD2,TRBJ2-1,CASSKAGGVYNEQFF,TGTGCCAGCAGTAAAGCGGGGGGCGTATACAATGAGCAGTTCTTC
TRBV30,.,.,TRBJ1-2,CAWTLTGTPPSGYTF,TGTGCCTGGACCCTAACCGGGACACCACCAAGCGGCTACACCTTC
TRBV12-3/TRBV12-4,few,.,TRBJ2-7,CASSSGLWGSYEQYF,TGTGCCAGCAGTTCGGGCCTTTGGGGCTCCTACGAGCAGTACTTC
TRBV7-6,.,.,TRBJ2-7,CASSLVAGVSSYEQYF,TGTGCCAGCAGCTTAGTCGCCGGGGTCAGCTCCTACGAGCAGTACTTC
TRBV21-1,few,.,TRBJ2-1,CASSKSRGGKGYNEQFF,TGTGCCAGCAGCAAGTCCAGGGGCGGGAAAGGGTACAATGAGCAGTTCTTC
TRBV10-3,few,.,TRBJ1-2,CAISEGEGNGYTF,TGTGCCATCAGTGAGGGGGAAGGGAATGGCTACACCTTC
TRBV6-1,few,TRBD2,TRBJ2-5,CASSLPPGTSGQETQYF,TGTGCCAGCAGTCTTCCCCCCGGGACTAGCGGGCAAGAGACCCAGTACTTC
TRBV29-1,.,TRBD2,TRBJ2-2,CSVEVPSGSSGELFF,TGCAGCGTTGAGGTCCCTAGCGGGAGTTCCGGGGAGCTGTTTTTT
TRBV7-2,many,.,TRBJ2-7,CASSWSSYEQYF,TGTGCCAGCAGCTGGAGCTCCTACGAGCAGTACTTC
TRBV28,.,.,TRBJ2-7,CASSLGSVLREQYF,TGTGCCAGCAGTTTGGGCTCCGTTCTCCGCGAGCAGTACTTC
TRBV2,.,TRBD2,TRBJ2-6,CASSAGRGSGANVLTF,TGTGCCAGCAGTGCGGGGAGGGGTTCTGGGGCCAACGTCCTGACTTTC
TRBV20-1,few,TRBD1,TRBJ1-1,CSARDRDRGQDTEAFF,TGCAGTGCTAGAGATCGGGACAGGGGGCAGGACACTGAAGCTTTCTTT
TRBV6-1,few,TRBD2,TRBJ2-3,CASRAGLLTDTQYF,TGTGCCAGCAGGGCGGGACTACTCACAGATACGCAGTATTTT
TRBV20-1,.,TRBD1,TRBJ1-2,CSARIWSGTGGRYGYTF,TGCAGTGCTAGGATCTGGTCCGGGACAGGGGGCCGGTATGGCTACACCTTC
TRBV20-1,.,.,TRBJ1-1,CSVELVAIMTIEAFF,TGCAGTGTCGAACTAGTGGCCATTATGACCATTGAAGCTTTCTTT
TRBV29-1,once,.,TRBJ2-2,CSARHAGELFF,TGCAGCGCCCGACACGCCGGGGAGCTGTTTTTT
TRBV5-6,.,.,TRBJ1-1,CASSPSLPYRDLTFF,TGTGCCAGCAGCCCATCCCTTCCCTACAGGGACCTGACTTTCTTT
TRBV5-1,.,TRBD2,TRBJ2-3,CASSLEGSGFRTDTQYF,TGCGCCAGCAGCTTGGAGGGTAGCGGGTTCCGCACAGATACGCAGTATTTT
TRBV20-1,.,.,TRBJ1-2,CSARDYEQYYGYTF,TGCAGTGCTAGGGACTACGAGCAGTACTATGGCTACACCTTC
TRBV3-1,few,.,TRBJ1-4,CASSQGEEKLFF,TGTGCCAGCAGCCAAGGCGAAGAAAAACTGTTTTTT
TRBV3-1,many,.,TRBJ2-7,CASSQDPDSYEQYF,TGTGCCAGCAGCCAAGATCCGGATAGCTACGAGCAGTACTTC
TRBV7-7,few,.,TRBJ2-5,CASSRGFQETQYF,TGTGCCAGCAGTAGGGGTTTCCAAGAGACCCAGTACTTC
TRBV28,.,TRBD1,TRBJ2-3,CASSLHRGGTDTQYF,TGTGCCAGCAGTTTACACAGGGGGGGCACAGATACGCAGTATTTT
TRBV11-2,many,.,TRBJ2-7,CASSAPTGPYEQYF,TGTGCCAGCAGCGCTCCGACAGGACCCTACGAGCAGTACTTC
TRBV3-1,.,.,TRBJ2-1,CASSQVRVNKGETQFF,TGTGCCAGCAGCCAAGTTCGGGTCAACAAAGGAGAGACCCAGTTCTTC
TRBV20-1,.,.,TRBJ1-1,CRTQLNTEAFF,TGCAGGACCCAATTGAACACTGAAGCTTTCTTT
TRBV10-2,few,.,TRBJ1-6,CASSDTLALHF,TGCGCCAGCAGTGATACTTTGGCCCTCCACTTT